The 21 T cell receptor beta chains below come from one sample, sequenced in a study of shared clonotypes between healthy human individuals. Produced via immunoSEQ multiplex PCR; TCRdb's table is partial and in-frame only. Of about 730,000 clones listed, 55% to 75% are singletons. The sample consisted of memory CD4+ T cells sorted from blood. Indicated subset: CD45RA-negative fraction. The receptors here all came from a woman in her 30s in good health.

This clone appeared a single time. The chain is built from TRBV5-1 and TRBJ1-4, with 8 bases fitting TRBD1. The V gene end was trimmed by 0 bases and the J gene end by 6 bases; junction bases not matched to a gene: 7. The germline V gene has CDR1 SGHRS and CDR2 YFSETQ. This CDR3 has 16 amino acids. The CDR3 region has the DNA TGCGCCAGCAGCTTGGCCAGGGGGCGCGGGGATGAAAAACTGTTTTTT. Translating it yields CASSLARGRGDEKLFF.

This rearrangement joins TRBV28 to TRBJ2-7, with 9 nucleotides matching TRBD2. V was pared by 6 bases and J by 3 bases, with 12 bases of the junction left unmatched. CDR3 length: 16 amino acids. CDR1 and CDR2 from the germline V gene are MDHEN and SYDVKM. The CDR3 spells CASSSPFRGRGYEQYF. CDR3 nucleotides: TGTGCCAGCAGCTCTCCCTTCCGCGGGAGGGGCTACGAGCAGTACTTC.

This rearrangement joins TRBV30 to TRBJ2-5, with 8 bases matching TRBD1. V shed 2 bases, J shed 5 bases, and the junction held 1 base outside the gene matches. Germline lookup yields CDR1 GTSNPN and CDR2 SVGIG (reference sequence). CDR3 size: 12 residues. The CDR3 reads CAWSRQGETQYF. CDR3 nucleotide sequence: TGTGCCTGGAGTAGACAGGGGGAGACCCAGTACTTC.

The chain employs TRBV28 and TRBJ2-3, with 10 bases aligning to TRBD2. V was pared by 1 base and J by 12 bases, with 10 bases of the junction left unmatched. The CDR3 consists of 15 residues. CDR1 and CDR2 (germline): MDHEN, SYDVKM. CDR3 DNA: TGTGCCAGCAGTTTATTCCCAGCGGGAGGGCCATCCCAGTATTTT. Protein: CASSLFPAGGPSQYF.

V and J are TRBV6-1 and TRBJ1-5; D is unresolved. The germline gives CDR1 MNHNS, CDR2 SASEGT. The CDR3 is made up of 13 amino acids. V was clipped by 7 bases and J by 3 bases, with 10 bases between them. The CDR3 DNA follows: TGTGCCAGCATAGAATCCACCAATCAGCCCCAGCATTTT. Translation gives CASIESTNQPQHF.

This chain links TRBV4-2 with TRBJ1-2; D gene unclear. Germline assignment: CDR1 LGHNA and CDR2 YNFKEQ. Trimming removed 1 base from V and 3 bases from J, with 6 bases in between. The CDR3 contains 13 residues. CDR3 sequence (DNA): TGTGCCAGCAGCCAAGGCGCGGACTATGGCTACACCTTC. It encodes CASSQGADYGYTF.

This clone was observed a few times. The chain has TRBV5-4 and TRBJ2-6; D may be TRBD2 (6 bases). CDR1 and CDR2 from the germline V gene are SGHNT and YYREEE (reference sequence). The V gene lost 5 bases and the J gene lost 0 bases, with 15 bases spanning the gap. The CDR3 totals 17 residues. This CDR3 is CASREPGLTSGANVLTF. The CDR3 DNA is TGTGCCAGCAGAGAGCCGGGACTTACCTCTGGGGCCAACGTCCTGACTTTC.

This clone occurred a few times. The V gene is TRBV28, the J gene TRBJ1-1, with TRBD1 matching 7 bases. The length of the CDR3 is 14 residues. V shed 5 bases and J 5 bases; nucleotides not matched to a gene: 8. Germline CDR1 is MDHEN and CDR2 is SYDVKM. The CDR3 is CASSAFDRETEAFF. The CDR3 bases are TGTGCCAGCAGTGCCTTCGACAGGGAGACTGAAGCTTTCTTT.

This chain uses TRBV6-1 with TRBJ1-1; D is perhaps TRBD1 (6 bases). The CDR3 runs to 16 residues. Trimming cost V 2 bases and J 2 bases, with 15 bases left between them. Germline V gene sequence: CDR1 MNHNS, CDR2 SASEGT. CDR3 sequence reads: CASSEHQGLGNTEAFF. The CDR3 coding sequence is TGTGCCAGCAGTGAACACCAGGGGCTGGGAAACACTGAAGCTTTCTTT.

The rearrangement joins TRBV11-3 to TRBJ2-1; D is ambiguous. Germline CDR1 is SGHNT and CDR2 is YENEEA. V gave up 1 base and J gave up 0 bases, with 7 bases separating them. The CDR3 runs to 15 residues. The CDR3 region is CASSLAPSSYNEQFF. The CDR3 DNA reads TGTGCCAGCAGCTTAGCCCCGAGCTCCTACAATGAGCAGTTCTTC. Using reference TRBV11-3 and TRBJ2-1 for the parts outside the CDR3, the full variable domain is EAGVVQSPRYKIIEKKQPVAFWCNPISGHNTLYWYLQNLGQGPELLIRYENEEAVDDSQLPKDRFSAERLKGVDSTLKIQPAELGDSAVYLCASSLAPSSYNEQFFGPGTRLTVL.

The chain joins TRBV29-1 to TRBJ1-4; 7 bases align to TRBD1. V lost 5 bases and J lost 5; bases outside the gene matches: 5. The V gene's germline CDR1 is SQVTM and CDR2 ANQGSEA. The CDR3 covers 13 residues. CDR3 region: CSVRQGGNEKLFF. The CDR3 DNA reads as TGCAGCGTTAGACAGGGAGGAAATGAAAAACTGTTTTTT.

V gene TRBV5-4 combines with J gene TRBJ1-4; D is unclear. Trimming stripped 4 bases from V and 8 bases from J, with 18 bases between. Germline V CDR1 and CDR2: SGHNT, YYREEE (reference sequence). The CDR3 extends over 15 amino acids. CDR3 in DNA: TGTGCCAGCAGCCAAGATCGCCTGGGGAACGAAAAACTGTTTTTT. Translation gives CASSQDRLGNEKLFF.

The V call is TRBV5-4, the J call TRBJ2-3; 12 nucleotides align to TRBD2. Germline-derived CDR1 and CDR2 are SGHNT and YYREEE (reference sequence). Germline trimming cut 3 bases from V and 4 bases from J; bases unmatched to any gene: 9. This CDR3 has 17 amino acids. The CDR3 coding sequence is TGTGCCAGCAGCTACTACCTAGCGGGAGGGCACGCAGATACGCAGTATTTT. Amino acid sequence: CASSYYLAGGHADTQYF.

This chain uses TRBV28 with TRBJ1-5, with D possibly being TRBD1 (5 bases). Germline V gene data show CDR1 as MDHEN and CDR2 as SYDVKM. The CDR3 loop spans 14 amino acids. Trimming took off 5 bases at V and 7 bases at J, with 15 bases between the two ends. The CDR3 nucleotides read TGTGCCAGCAGTCTACGAGACAGAGTACAGCCCCAGCATTTT. It yields the protein CASSLRDRVQPQHF.

This clone was seen a handful of times. Written as DNA, the CDR3 is TGTGCCAGCAGCCCAACAGGGAACGAGCAGTACTTC. This encodes CASSPTGNEQYF. The chain links TRBV7-9 to TRBJ2-7, with a tentative D call TRBD1 (6 bases). Per germline, CDR1 SEHNR and CDR2 FQNEAQ (reference sequence). CDR3 size: 12 residues. V lost 5 bases to trimming and J lost 5 bases, with 10 bases between them.

V is TRBV6-6 and J is TRBJ1-5; unclear D gene. V was shortened by 6 bases and J by 7 bases, with 13 bases between the two germline ends. The CDR3 extends over 13 amino acids. Germline values: CDR1 MNHNY, CDR2 SVGAGI (reference sequence). The chain's CDR3 is CASSSDGFQPQHF. The CDR3, as DNA: TGTGCCAGCAGCTCGGACGGATTCCAGCCCCAGCATTTT.

V usage is TRBV6-6 and J usage is TRBJ2-7; D gene ambiguous. The CDR3 consists of 13 residues. Between the trimmed V and J ends, which lost 0 bases and 6 bases, there was a span of 9 bases. CDR1 and CDR2 (germline): MNHNY, SVGAGI (reference sequence). CDR3: CASSYSMIGEQYF. The CDR3 region has the DNA TGTGCCAGCAGTTACTCGATGATAGGCGAGCAGTACTTC.

The rearrangement links TRBV10-2 to TRBJ2-2; D remains ambiguous. The CDR3 covers 14 residues. Germline V CDR1 and CDR2: WSHSY, SAAADI. Deletions cut 6 bases from V and 1 base from J, with 9 bases between. CDR3 in amino acids: CASRDALNTGELFF. Here the CDR3 DNA reads TGCGCCAGCAGGGACGCTTTGAACACCGGGGAGCTGTTTTTT.

As DNA, the CDR3 is TGCACCAGCAGCCATGGGCCCTCGCGGCCAGATACGCAGTATTTT. It is translated as CTSSHGPSRPDTQYF. The V call is TRBV1, the J call TRBJ2-3. TRBV1 is shown as a pseudogene. The CDR3 totals 15 residues.

The V and J genes are TRBV11-3 and TRBJ2-1; D not certain. Trimming removed 1 base from V and 4 bases from J, with 8 bases in between. Per germline, CDR1 SGHNT and CDR2 YENEEA. This CDR3 region has 14 residues. CDR3 region: CASSLGLGYNEQFF. CDR3 DNA: TGTGCCAGCAGCTTAGGTCTAGGATACAATGAGCAGTTCTTC. The full variable domain, completed using reference TRBV11-3 and TRBJ2-1, is EAGVVQSPRYKIIEKKQPVAFWCNPISGHNTLYWYLQNLGQGPELLIRYENEEAVDDSQLPKDRFSAERLKGVDSTLKIQPAELGDSAVYLCASSLGLGYNEQFFGPGTRLTVL.

V gene TRBV19 combines with J gene TRBJ1-5, with D hard to call. The germline gives CDR1 LNHDA, CDR2 SQIVND (reference sequence). The CDR3 covers 13 residues. Trimming took 5 bases from V and 3 from J, leaving 8 bases between them. CDR3 protein: CASSLWDNQPQHF. The CDR3 coding sequence is TGTGCCAGTAGTCTCTGGGACAATCAGCCCCAGCATTTT.